This paragraph covers one T cell receptor beta chain sequence. Methods used by the authors: Cell counts per sample came from amplifying reference gene primers. Some clones are missing from TCRdb's copy, which holds only in-frame ones; the method was immunoSEQ multiplex PCR. Clonal size and the V and J genes are those of that table, whereas D and trimming came from the DNA. Here the sample spans 330,000 or so clones, roughly 90% being singletons. The sample is drawn from a study of blood T cell repertoires in COVID-19. Overall study: Donors in the United States, Italy and Spain gave samples during acute or convalescent COVID-19. T cells, B-cell-depleted T cells, or PBMCs provided the cDNA or gDNA that served as material.

The CDR3 consists of 21 residues. The clonotype was recovered from a woman in her thirties who had recovered from COVID-19. Source material: PBMCs or T cells enriched from blood (not recorded which). This chain uses TRBV21-1 with TRBJ2-7; the table's TRBD1 call for D was not verified on the DNA. TRBV21-1 is assigned pseudogene status. The CDR3 reads CASIVTYRAPAKLEVSYEQYF. The DNA of the CDR3 is TGTGCCAGCATCGTAACCTACAGGGCCCCTGCAAAACTCGAAGTCTCCTACGAGCAGTACTTC.